This entry lists 25 T cell receptor beta chains sequenced from one sample in a study of neurological immune-mediated disorders. TCRdb redid the calling of the 5' RACE reads with MiXCR, one entry per CDR3 protein. The table has tens of thousands of distinct CDR3 sequences, about 26% seen once. Sample: PBMCs. The receptors here all came from a woman between 70 and 85 years old in good health.

This clonotype has at least ten counts. A much larger clone lies a single base off, so this may be a read error. The V gene is TRBV10-3, the J gene TRBJ2-2; TRBD2 aligns across 9 bases. CDR1 is ENHRY and CDR2 is SYGVKD in the germline V gene. The CDR3 runs to 14 residues. Here the CDR3 reads CTIRAGGDTGELFF. Written as DNA, the CDR3 is TGTACCATTCGCGCGGGGGGGGACACCGGGGAGCTGTTTTTT.

This clonotype was detected ten times or more. The chain recombines TRBV12-3 or TRBV12-4 with TRBJ1-3; D uncertain. The CDR3 is 13 residues long. V shed 1 base and J shed 8 bases, with 9 bases lying between them. As DNA, the CDR3 is TGTGCCAGCAGTTTAGGCGCTGGGGACACCATATATTTT. Translation gives CASSLGAGDTIYF.

The table lists this clonotype with many counts. The rearrangement joins TRBV5-1 to TRBJ2-3, with D perhaps matching TRBD1 (6 bases). CDR1 and CDR2 (germline): SGHRS, YFSETQ. Deletions cut 1 base from V and 3 bases from J, with 6 bases between. This CDR3 has 13 amino acids. The CDR3 DNA sequence: TGCGCCAGCAGCTTGCAGGGGACAGATACGCAGTATTTT. Its translation: CASSLQGTDTQYF. The variable domain in full, with the rest retrieved from reference TRBV5-1 and TRBJ2-3, is KAGVTQTPRYLIKTRGQQVTLSCSPISGHRSVSWYQQTPGQGLQFLFEYFSETQRNKGNFPGRFSGRQFSNSRSEMNVSTLELGDSALYLCASSLQGTDTQYFGPGTRLTVL.

This chain connects TRBV3-1 to TRBJ2-6; 7 bases align to TRBD1. Losses at the gene ends were 4 bases for V and 0 bases for J; bases not matched to a gene: 12. CDR1 LGHDT and CDR2 YNNKEL come from the germline V gene (reference sequence). The CDR3 is 19 residues long. CDR3 sequence: CASSRQPRDRYSGANVLTF. The CDR3 DNA reads as TGTGCCAGCAGCCGCCAACCTAGGGACAGATACTCTGGGGCCAACGTCCTGACTTTC.

This clonotype has a handful of counts. The CDR3, as DNA: TGTGCCAGCTCAGGGGTTATCGAATACAATGAGCAGTTCTTC. Translating it yields CASSGVIEYNEQFF. The chain recombines TRBV18 with TRBJ2-1; D gene unclear. The CDR3 length is 14 residues. Per the germline V gene, CDR1 is KGHSH and CDR2 is LQKENI. Trimming left V 5 bases short and J 4 bases short, with 12 bases between.

This clonotype has ten or more counts. The V gene is TRBV5-1, the J gene TRBJ2-4; no clear D gene. V was shortened by 4 bases and J by 5 bases, with 10 bases between the two germline ends. Germline lookup yields CDR1 SGHRS and CDR2 YFSETQ. CDR3 size: 13 residues. CDR3 amino acids: CASSLGQQNIQYF. The CDR3 nucleotides read TGCGCCAGCAGCCTGGGTCAACAAAACATTCAGTACTTC.

This clonotype was observed many times. The chain joins TRBV7-9 to TRBJ1-6; D is perhaps TRBD1 (6 bases). V was trimmed by 2 bases and J by 3 bases, leaving 8 bases between them. Germline values: CDR1 SEHNR, CDR2 FQNEAQ (reference sequence). The CDR3 loop spans 15 amino acids. CDR3 residues: CASSLTGFYNSPLHF. The DNA for the CDR3 is TGTGCCAGCAGCTTAACAGGGTTCTATAATTCACCCCTCCACTTT.

CDR3 residues: CASSARGYTEAFF. The CDR3 nucleotides read TGTGCCAGCAGCGCTCGGGGCTACACTGAAGCTTTCTTT. The genes are TRBV3-1 and TRBJ1-1; a weak D match, TRBD1 (5 bases). CDR1 is LGHDT, CDR2 YNNKEL, per germline (reference sequence). This CDR3 has 13 residues. Trimming took 5 bases from V and 3 from J, leaving 10 bases between them.

The chain recombines TRBV14 with TRBJ1-4; the D gene is possibly TRBD1 (6 bases). Germline CDR1 reads SGHDN; CDR2 reads FVKESK. The CDR3 length is 16 residues. V was trimmed by 5 bases and J by 0 bases, leaving 13 bases between them. CDR3 residues: CASSRTGGATNEKLFF. In DNA form, the CDR3 reads TGTGCCAGCAGCAGAACGGGGGGCGCAACTAATGAAAAACTGTTTTTT.

This clonotype was observed at least ten times. This rearrangement joins TRBV20-1 to TRBJ2-5; 11 positions match TRBD2. This CDR3 has 15 residues. Germline CDR1 DFQATT, CDR2 SNEGSKA (reference sequence). Trimming at V came to 6 bases and at J to 1 base, leaving 7 bases not matched to a gene. The CDR3 loop reads CSAPGTSGIQETQYF. DNA for the CDR3: TGCAGTGCCCCCGGGACTAGCGGAATCCAAGAGACCCAGTACTTC.

This clonotype came up many times. CDR3 sequence reads: CASSSRTSGAYEQYF. CDR3 sequence (DNA): TGTGCCAGCAGTTCTAGGACTAGCGGAGCTTACGAGCAGTACTTC. The chain links TRBV12-3 or TRBV12-4 to TRBJ2-7, with 10 bases identical to TRBD2. V was pared by 4 bases and J by 4 bases, with 7 bases of the junction left unmatched. The CDR3 has 15 residues.

This clonotype showed up many times. CDR3 region: CASRSGPGTDTQYF. For the CDR3, the DNA is TGCGCCAGCAGGTCCGGACCGGGCACAGATACGCAGTATTTT. V usage is TRBV5-1 and J usage is TRBJ2-3; no definite D call. The CDR3 has 14 amino acids. The germline V gene encodes CDR1 SGHRS and CDR2 YFSETQ. Trimming cost V 5 bases and J 1 base, with 11 bases left between them.

J is TRBJ1-2 and V is TRBV27; D is perhaps TRBD1 (6 bases). Trimming cost V 3 bases and J 7 bases, with 15 bases left between them. The CDR3 extends over 14 amino acids. Germline assignment: CDR1 MNHEY and CDR2 SMNVEV (reference sequence). The CDR3 here is CASSFGGGMGGYTF. CDR3 in DNA: TGTGCCAGCAGTTTTGGAGGGGGTATGGGTGGCTACACCTTC.

This clonotype was detected a few times. This chain's CDR3 is CATSDRARSGNTIYF. CDR3 nucleotide sequence: TGTGCCACCAGCGACAGGGCCCGCTCTGGAAACACCATATATTTT. This sequence joins TRBV15 and TRBJ1-3; 7 bases are shared with TRBD1. The CDR3 contains 15 residues. The trim removed 5 bases at V and 0 bases at J, leaving 4 bases unmatched. CDR1 and CDR2 from the germline V gene are LNHNV and YYDKDF (reference sequence).

Many counts were recorded for this clonotype. The rearrangement links TRBV11-2 to TRBJ2-7, with TRBD2 identical over 10 bases. CDR1 and CDR2 (germline): SGHAT, FQNNGV. The CDR3 runs 16 residues. J gave up 2 bases and V 3 bases, and 7 bases lay outside the gene matches. This CDR3 reads CASSFRQAGGTYEQYF. The CDR3 DNA reads TGTGCCAGCAGCTTTCGTCAAGCGGGAGGGACCTACGAGCAGTACTTC.

CDR3 sequence (DNA): TGTGCCAGCAGCCAAGGATCCGGGAGAACCTACGAGCAGTACTTC. Translated, it gives CASSQGSGRTYEQYF. V and J are TRBV4-2 and TRBJ2-7, with D possibly being TRBD2 (6 bases). The length of the CDR3 is 15 residues. The ends were cut back, 1 base at V and 2 bases at J, with 12 bases in the middle. CDR1 is LGHNA, CDR2 YNFKEQ, per germline.

In this sample, this clonotype turned up many times. J is TRBJ2-1 and V is TRBV9; 8 bases line up with TRBD2. The V gene end was trimmed by 0 bases and the J gene end by 4 bases; junction bases not matched to a gene: 3. Germline CDR1 and CDR2: SGDLS and YYNGEE. The CDR3 spans 15 residues. This CDR3 reads CASSVEPGGYNEQFF. CDR3 sequence (DNA): TGTGCCAGCAGCGTAGAACCGGGGGGGTACAATGAGCAGTTCTTC.

This clonotype was seen at least ten times. This chain uses TRBV3-1 with TRBJ1-5; D unclear. The V gene lost 3 bases and the J gene lost 11 bases, with 14 bases spanning the gap. The CDR3 totals 13 residues. From germline, CDR1 is LGHDT and CDR2 YNNKEL (reference sequence). CDR3 residues: CASSQGIRETQHF. The CDR3 DNA reads as TGTGCCAGCAGCCAGGGGATTAGGGAGACCCAGCATTTT.

This clonotype was seen ten or more times. The chain combines TRBV10-3 with TRBJ1-1; D remains ambiguous. CDR3 size: 13 residues. Germline V CDR1 and CDR2: ENHRY, SYGVKD. The V end lost 8 bases, the J end lost 1 base, and 11 bases lay between the germline ends. CDR3 sequence (DNA): TGTGCCATCGGCGGGAATTCGAACACTGAAGCTTTCTTT. Translating gives CAIGGNSNTEAFF.

In its sample, this clonotype was seen many times. The rearrangement joins TRBV12-3 or TRBV12-4 to TRBJ2-3; D perhaps matches TRBD2 (6 bases). The CDR3 loop spans 13 amino acids. V was cut by 6 bases and J by 4 bases, with 11 bases left in between. The DNA for the CDR3 is TGTGCCAGCAGATGGGGGGAACCAGATACGCAGTATTTT. Its translation is CASRWGEPDTQYF.

This clonotype has ten or more counts. The chain employs TRBV29-1 and TRBJ1-1; no firm D call. V was clipped by 4 bases and J by 0 bases, with 9 bases between them. The CDR3 consists of 13 residues. The germline gives CDR1 SQVTM, CDR2 ANQGSEA. Here the CDR3 reads CSVVEQMNTEAFF. CDR3 DNA sequence: TGCAGCGTTGTTGAGCAAATGAACACTGAAGCTTTCTTT.

This clonotype was detected ten times or more. This chain uses TRBV6-2 or TRBV6-3 with TRBJ2-7; 7 nucleotides agree with TRBD1. Germline trimming cut 8 bases from V and 2 bases from J; bases unmatched to any gene: 3. The CDR3 has 12 residues. The V gene's germline CDR1 is MNHEY and CDR2 SVGEGT. The CDR3 here is CASDTGAYEQYF. DNA of the CDR3: TGTGCCAGCGACACAGGGGCCTACGAGCAGTACTTC.

This clonotype was detected many times. J is TRBJ2-4 and V is TRBV12-3 or TRBV12-4; 9 bases are shared with TRBD2. V shed 5 bases and J 1 base; nucleotides not matched to a gene: 3. The CDR3 is 15 residues long. This CDR3 reads CASSPAGGAKNIQYF. As DNA, the CDR3 is TGTGCCAGCAGTCCCGCGGGGGGGGCCAAAAACATTCAGTACTTC.

This clonotype was picked up a small number of times. This chain uses TRBV5-1 with TRBJ1-1; D call uncertain. CDR1 and CDR2 (germline): SGHRS, YFSETQ. V lost 0 bases, J lost 6 bases, and 18 bases lay in between. The CDR3 consists of 16 residues. The CDR3 nucleotides read TGCGCCAGCAGCTTGGAGGTACTGGGGTCGCGCTCTGAAGCTTTCTTT. This translates into CASSLEVLGSRSEAFF.

The J gene is TRBJ2-7, the V gene TRBV7-2; weak D call: TRBD2 (6 bases). Trimming took 5 bases from V and 3 from J, leaving 17 bases between them. CDR3 size: 15 residues. Germline CDR1 is SGHTA and CDR2 is FQGNSA. The CDR3 protein is CASSLMAVGLYEQYF. The CDR3 DNA reads as TGTGCCAGCAGCCTCATGGCGGTGGGACTCTACGAGCAGTACTTC.